These T cell receptor beta chains were read from a single sample in a study of OX40 agonist ivuxolimab in advanced cancers. Assay used: immunoSEQ multiplex PCR; TCRdb lists only in-frame clones, some missing. The sample records about 21,000 clones, around 87% being singletons. Sequences were derived from CD4+ or CD8+ T cells sorted from blood, sampled in a trial of the OX40 agonist ivuxolimab. The source is an adult with an advanced solid tumor such as melanoma, head and neck, liver or kidney cancer. CDR3s include the opening cysteine and the closing phenylalanine or tryptophan. D genes are given only for firm matches. Only some rows state a clone size, as once, few, many or a class for expanded clones.

size: -; J: TRBJ2-7; D: TRBD1; V: TRBV5-1; DNA: TGCGCCAGCAGCCCTAACCTCGGGACAGGGGGCAACGAGCAGTACTTC; CDR3: CASSPNLGTGGNEQYF
size: -; J: TRBJ2-3; D: -; V: TRBV6-5; DNA: TGTGCCAGCAGATGGGGGGGCAGAGAAGATACGCAGTATTTT; CDR3: CASRWGGREDTQYF
size: -; J: TRBJ2-6; D: -; V: TRBV7-9; DNA: TGTGCCAGCATTGTTAGCTCTGGGGCCAACGTCCTGACTTTC; CDR3: CASIVSSGANVLTF
size: -; J: TRBJ1-3; D: -; V: TRBV11-2; DNA: TGTGCCAGCAGCTTCGAGCTAGCCAGCACCATATATTTT; CDR3: CASSFELASTIYF
size: -; J: TRBJ2-7; D: -; V: TRBV30; DNA: TGTGCCTGGAGTGTTGGGGGAACATACGAGCAGTACTTC; CDR3: CAWSVGGTYEQYF
size: -; J: TRBJ2-3; D: TRBD2; V: TRBV27; DNA: TGTGCCAGCAACCTAGCGGGGATACTCACAGATACGCAGTATTTT; CDR3: CASNLAGILTDTQYF
size: once; J: TRBJ2-6; D: -; V: TRBV7-8; DNA: TGTGCCAGCAGCCCAAGGATCAAGGGACGCCCCTCTGGGGCCAACGTCCTGACTTTC; CDR3: CASSPRIKGRPSGANVLTF
size: -; J: TRBJ2-5; D: TRBD2; V: TRBV7-7; DNA: TGTGCTAGCAGCTTAGCTCTAGCGGAGTCCCAAGAGACCCAGTACTTC; CDR3: CASSLALAESQETQYF
size: -; J: TRBJ2-2; D: -; V: TRBV9; DNA: TGTGCCAGCAGTACCTCCACCGGGGAGCTGTTTTTT; CDR3: CASSTSTGELFF
size: -; J: TRBJ2-7; D: -; V: TRBV19; DNA: TGTGCCAGTAGTATCCAACACCGATTTAACTACGAGCAGTACTTC; CDR3: CASSIQHRFNYEQYF
size: -; J: TRBJ2-3; D: -; V: TRBV9; DNA: TGTGCCAGCAGCGTAGGGGTCGAAGGAACAGATACGCAGTATTTT; CDR3: CASSVGVEGTDTQYF
size: -; J: TRBJ1-1; D: -; V: TRBV9; DNA: TGTGCCAGCAGCGTAGGGACCTTGAACACTGAAGCTTTCTTT; CDR3: CASSVGTLNTEAFF
size: -; J: TRBJ2-7; D: -; V: TRBV30; DNA: TGTGCCTGGAGTTCAGGGCCCTACGAGCAGTACTTC; CDR3: CAWSSGPYEQYF
size: -; J: TRBJ2-7; D: TRBD1; V: TRBV14; DNA: TGTGCCAGCAGCCCATGGACAGGGACCTACGAGCAGTACTTC; CDR3: CASSPWTGTYEQYF
size: -; J: TRBJ2-1; D: -; V: TRBV10-2; DNA: TGCGCCAGCAGCCAAAACCCCCGGGGGCTGTACAATGAGCAGTTCTTC; CDR3: CASSQNPRGLYNEQFF
size: -; J: TRBJ1-4; D: TRBD1; V: TRBV11-2; DNA: TGTGCCAGCAGGACCGGACAGGGAGGTGAAAAACTGTTTTTT; CDR3: CASRTGQGGEKLFF
size: -; J: TRBJ2-7; D: -; V: TRBV2; DNA: TGTGCCAGCAGTGAAGAGATTGCCGACAGGCAGGGGTGGTACGAGCAGTACTTC; CDR3: CASSEEIADRQGWYEQYF
size: few; J: TRBJ1-1; D: -; V: TRBV30; DNA: TGTGCCTGGGGCCGGGGGACTGAAGCTTTCTTT; CDR3: CAWGRGTEAFF
size: -; J: TRBJ1-2; D: -; V: TRBV7-9; DNA: TGTGCCAGCAGCTTAGGGGCAGGGAATGGCTACACCTTC; CDR3: CASSLGAGNGYTF
size: -; J: TRBJ1-1; D: -; V: TRBV19; DNA: TGTGCCAGTAGTATGGGGTTCAGCCCGGGTACTGAAGCTTTCTTT; CDR3: CASSMGFSPGTEAFF
size: -; J: TRBJ2-7; D: -; V: TRBV7-3; DNA: TGTGCCAGCAGCTTAACGTCGCAGGGCGCCTACGAGCAGTACTTC; CDR3: CASSLTSQGAYEQYF
size: medium-sized; J: TRBJ1-1; D: -; V: TRBV7-9; DNA: TGTGCCAGCAGCCTCGAGTCTTATGAAGCTTTCTTT; CDR3: CASSLESYEAFF
size: -; J: TRBJ2-5; D: -; V: TRBV5-4; DNA: TGTGCCAGCAGCTGGAATGTGGAGACCCAGTACTTC; CDR3: CASSWNVETQYF
size: few; J: TRBJ2-7; D: TRBD1; V: TRBV6-6; DNA: TGTGCCAGCAGCTACGATAGGGGGCAAGTCTCCTACGAGCAGTACTTC; CDR3: CASSYDRGQVSYEQYF
size: -; J: TRBJ2-7; D: TRBD1; V: TRBV25-1; DNA: TGTGCCAGCAGTGAATATAAGGGGGCTTACTCCTACGAGCAGTACTTC; CDR3: CASSEYKGAYSYEQYF
size: -; J: TRBJ1-2; D: -; V: TRBV7-2; DNA: TGTGCCAGCAGCCGATCGGGTCAGGCCGCCTACACCTTC; CDR3: CASSRSGQAAYTF
size: -; J: TRBJ2-7; D: -; V: TRBV6-1; DNA: TGTGCCAGCATCGGGCAGGGTGATGAGCAGTACTTC; CDR3: CASIGQGDEQYF
size: -; J: TRBJ1-2; D: -; V: TRBV7-9; DNA: TGTGCCAGCAGCTTACCAGGGCAGATTGCGAACTATGGCTACACCTTC; CDR3: CASSLPGQIANYGYTF
size: few; J: TRBJ1-6; D: -; V: TRBV6-4; DNA: TGTGCCAGCAGTGAAGGGAATAATTCACCCCTCCACTTT; CDR3: CASSEGNNSPLHF
size: -; J: TRBJ1-2; D: -; V: TRBV30; DNA: TGTGCCTGGCTGGACGGGGGAAACTATGGCTACACCTTC; CDR3: CAWLDGGNYGYTF
size: -; J: TRBJ1-2; D: TRBD1; V: TRBV9; DNA: TGTGCCAGCAGCGCCGGGACAGGGTCCCGGGGTGGCTACACCTTC; CDR3: CASSAGTGSRGGYTF